This T cell receptor beta chain came from a study of spatial heterogeneity in lung cancer (dated by TCRdb to about 2019). In terms of the full investigation: Samples were obtained from about 75 patients with early-stage, untreated non-small cell lung cancer from the lung TRACERx cohort. TCR alpha and beta repertoires were quantitatively compared across multiple tumor regions, matched nontumor lung and blood in non-small cell lung cancer. Follow-up PBMC samples were sequenced whenever the samples were available, and the median time to follow-up was around 24 months after resection. In the raw uncorrected reads, each unique combination of TCR and UMI appeared on average more than ten times. Beta-chain transcripts were consistently detected in greater numbers than alpha-chain transcripts, which likely reflects a higher abundance of beta-chain transcripts. The study linked features of the TCR repertoire to counts of nonsynonymous mutations, which were determined by whole-exome sequencing of tumor tissue. At surgery, both alpha and beta chains were TCR-sequenced in 200 to 250 tumor regions, fewer than 85 matched nontumor lung samples and around 50 PBMC samples.

The time point label corresponds to: blood at routine non-recurrence follow-up after resection. Without any cell sorting, TCR sequencing was performed on whole RNA extracted either from tumor and nontumor lung tissue or from cryopreserved PBMC samples. Only patients for whom sufficient RNA was available from at least two tumor regions were selected for TCR sequencing. For this clonotype: The clone's antigen remains unknown. Base qualities are not recorded, but no much larger clone differs from it by a single base.

Results and caveats for the whole study, not just this receptor: Comparisons of baseline and follow-up blood repertoires included only 14 patients. Confirming at a functional level the hypothesis that regional TCRs recognize regional mutations was considered to require additional single-cell paired TCR alpha and beta sequencing. Ubiquitous expanded tumor TCRs were found in blood more often at tumor resection than at routine follow-up.

The CDR3 sequence holds 13 residues, the cysteine and phenylalanine included. CDR3 DNA is the only sequence kept; it has 39 bases, read in frame from the first base. V is reduced by 5 bases and J by 1 base, leaving a spacing of 8 bases between them. Per the germline V gene, SNHLY is the CDR1 and FYNNEI is the CDR2. Library preparation used 5' RACE. TCRdb lists the instrument as NextSeq 500. In the TCR library protocol, a unique molecular identifier was attached to each TCR cDNA molecule so that PCR and sequencing errors could be corrected. The study's processing was this. TCR identification, UMI-based error correction and CDR3 extraction were performed with Decombinator tools. Expanded TCRs were defined as those above a frequency of 2 per 1,000, corresponding to the top 1% of the tumor frequency distribution. Each repertoire was subsampled 100 times to 5,000 TCRs, after which Renyi diversity was computed with the R vegan package. CDR3 similarity networks were constructed using string-kernel similarity of amino acid triplets, with links drawn between CDR3s whose pairwise similarity was above 0.82. TCRdb passed the public sequencing reads through fastp at Q25 and MiXCR, retaining productive beta sequences. Rows with one shared CDR3 protein collapse into an entry with the most common genes and DNA. The V and J calls and clone size come from TCRdb's table, not from the authors' own analysis. The sample table shows tens of thousands of distinct CDR3 sequences, and approximately 20% are seen once. The top ten hold 20% to 25% of the sample.

This sequence was found in a male donor with early-stage non-small cell lung cancer. The chain is encoded by TRBV2 joined to TRBJ1-1, and possibly TRBD1, on 6 matching bases. The input for sequencing was PBMCs, taken at follow-up. The DNA sequence is as follows: TGTGCCAGCAGTTACAGGGAGAACACTGAAGCTTTCTTT. Translated, this is CASSYRENTEAFF.